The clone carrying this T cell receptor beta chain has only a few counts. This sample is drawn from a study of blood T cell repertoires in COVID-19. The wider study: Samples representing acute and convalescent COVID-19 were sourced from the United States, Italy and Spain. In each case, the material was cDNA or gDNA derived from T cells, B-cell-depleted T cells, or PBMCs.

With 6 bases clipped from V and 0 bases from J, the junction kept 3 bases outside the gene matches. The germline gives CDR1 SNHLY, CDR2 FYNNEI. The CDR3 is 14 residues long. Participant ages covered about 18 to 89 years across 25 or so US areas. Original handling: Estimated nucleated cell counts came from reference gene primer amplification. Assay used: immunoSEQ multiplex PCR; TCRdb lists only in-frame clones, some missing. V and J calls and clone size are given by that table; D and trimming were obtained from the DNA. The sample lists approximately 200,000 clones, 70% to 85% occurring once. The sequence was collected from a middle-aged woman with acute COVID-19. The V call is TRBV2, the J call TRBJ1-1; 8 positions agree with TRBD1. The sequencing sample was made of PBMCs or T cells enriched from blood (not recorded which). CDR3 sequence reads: CASRGDRMNTEAFF. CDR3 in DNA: TGTGCCAGCAGGGGGGACAGGATGAACACTGAAGCTTTCTTT. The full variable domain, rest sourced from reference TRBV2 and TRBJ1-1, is EPEVTQTPSHQVTQMGQEVILRCVPISNHLYFYWYRQILGQKVEFLVSFYNNEISEKSEIFDDQFSVERPDGSNFTLKIRSTKLEDSAMYFCASRGDRMNTEAFFGQGTRLTVV.